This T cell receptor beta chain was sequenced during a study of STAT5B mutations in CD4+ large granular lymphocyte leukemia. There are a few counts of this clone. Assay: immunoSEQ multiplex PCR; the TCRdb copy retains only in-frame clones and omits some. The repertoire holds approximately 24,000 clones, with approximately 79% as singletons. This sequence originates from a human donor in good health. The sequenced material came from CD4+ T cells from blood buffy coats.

In DNA, the CDR3 is TGTGCCAGCTCATCCCAGGGACCGGGACAGAACACTGAAGCTTTCTTT. Translation: CASSSQGPGQNTEAFF. The chain is built from TRBV18 and TRBJ1-1; TRBD1 is a possible D gene (6 bases). Germline loops: CDR1 KGHSH, CDR2 LQKENI. This CDR3 region has 16 residues. Trimming left V 5 bases short and J 1 base short, with 17 bases between.